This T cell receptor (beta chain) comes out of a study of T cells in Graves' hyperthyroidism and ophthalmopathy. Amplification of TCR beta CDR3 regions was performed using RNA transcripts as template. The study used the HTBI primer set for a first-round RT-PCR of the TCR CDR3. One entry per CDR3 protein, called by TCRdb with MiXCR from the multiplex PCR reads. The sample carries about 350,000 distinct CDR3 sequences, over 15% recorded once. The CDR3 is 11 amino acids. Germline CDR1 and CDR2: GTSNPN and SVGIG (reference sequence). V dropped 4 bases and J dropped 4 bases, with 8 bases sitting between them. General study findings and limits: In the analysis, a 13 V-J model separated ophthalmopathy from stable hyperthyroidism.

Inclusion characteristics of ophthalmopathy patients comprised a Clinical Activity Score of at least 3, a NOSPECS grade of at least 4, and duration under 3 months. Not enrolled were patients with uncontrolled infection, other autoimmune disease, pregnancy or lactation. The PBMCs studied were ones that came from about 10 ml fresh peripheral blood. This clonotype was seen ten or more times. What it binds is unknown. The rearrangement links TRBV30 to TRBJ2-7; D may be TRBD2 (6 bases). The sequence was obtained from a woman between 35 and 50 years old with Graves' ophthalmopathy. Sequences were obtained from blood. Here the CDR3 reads CAWTGGYEQYF. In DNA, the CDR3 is TGTGCCTGGACTGGGGGGTACGAGCAGTACTTC.